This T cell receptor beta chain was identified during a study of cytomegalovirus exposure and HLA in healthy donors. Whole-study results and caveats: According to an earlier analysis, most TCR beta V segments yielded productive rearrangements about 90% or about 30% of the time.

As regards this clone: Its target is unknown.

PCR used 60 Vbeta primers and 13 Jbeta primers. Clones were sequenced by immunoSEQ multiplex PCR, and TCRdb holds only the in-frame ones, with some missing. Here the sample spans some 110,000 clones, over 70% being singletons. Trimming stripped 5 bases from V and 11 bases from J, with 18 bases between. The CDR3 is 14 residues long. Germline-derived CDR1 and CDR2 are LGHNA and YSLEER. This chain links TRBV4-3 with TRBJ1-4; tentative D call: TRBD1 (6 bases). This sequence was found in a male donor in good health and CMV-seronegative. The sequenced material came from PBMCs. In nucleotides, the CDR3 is TGCGCCAGCAGCTACCTACAGGGACCAGGGAAACTGTTTTTT. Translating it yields CASSYLQGPGKLFF.